These T cell receptor beta chains were read from a single sample in a study of blood T cell repertoires in COVID-19. TCRdb keeps only in-frame clones here, not all; method: immunoSEQ multiplex PCR. Among 300,000 to 400,000 clones listed, more than 70% were seen once. The sample was peripheral blood. The receptors here all came from a woman younger than 45 with COVID-19, enrolled during active disease. Each CDR3 is given with its conserved first and last residue. The order of the fields is J gene, clone size, V gene, D gene, CDR3 protein, CDR3 DNA. A D gene is named only where the DNA matches it firmly. The size of a clone is reported for some rows only, either as once, few or many, or as a class for expanded clones.

j_gene: TRBJ1-2; abundance: NA; v_gene: TRBV28; d_gene: TRBD1; CDR3aa: CASSPGQGYNYGYTF; CDR3nt: TGTGCCAGCAGTCCCGGACAGGGCTATAACTATGGCTACACCTTC
j_gene: TRBJ1-3; abundance: once; v_gene: TRBV11-3; d_gene: NA; CDR3aa: CASSLDSLSPLAVENTIYF; CDR3nt: TGTGCCAGCAGCTTAGATTCTCTCTCGCCTTTGGCGGTGGAAAACACCATATATTTT
j_gene: TRBJ1-5; abundance: NA; v_gene: TRBV7-8; d_gene: NA; CDR3aa: CASSLSPLQPQHF; CDR3nt: TGTGCCAGCAGCTTATCCCCACTACAGCCCCAGCATTTT
j_gene: TRBJ1-1; abundance: many; v_gene: TRBV3-1/TRBV3-2; d_gene: NA; CDR3aa: CASSFKGGVNTEAFF; CDR3nt: TGTGCCAGCAGCTTTAAAGGGGGAGTGAACACTGAAGCTTTCTTT
j_gene: TRBJ2-3; abundance: once; v_gene: TRBV7-2; d_gene: NA; CDR3aa: CASIPPRERPPITDTQYF; CDR3nt: TGTGCCAGCATCCCCCCTAGGGAGAGGCCACCGATCACAGATACGCAGTATTTT
j_gene: TRBJ1-2; abundance: NA; v_gene: TRBV6-5; d_gene: NA; CDR3aa: CASSPTEGSYGYTF; CDR3nt: TGTGCCAGCAGTCCGACGGAGGGTAGCTATGGCTACACCTTC
j_gene: TRBJ2-2; abundance: NA; v_gene: TRBV7-9; d_gene: TRBD1; CDR3aa: CASSVRGTGSTGELFF; CDR3nt: TGTGCCAGCAGCGTAAGAGGGACAGGGTCCACCGGGGAGCTGTTTTTT
j_gene: TRBJ1-1; abundance: once; v_gene: TRBV2; d_gene: NA; CDR3aa: CASSGVSDSIFTEAFF; CDR3nt: TGTGCCAGCAGTGGCGTGAGCGACAGCATCTTCACTGAAGCTTTCTTT
j_gene: TRBJ2-1; abundance: NA; v_gene: TRBV24-1; d_gene: NA; CDR3aa: CATSDPGNEQFF; CDR3nt: TGTGCCACCAGTGATCCCGGGAATGAGCAGTTCTTC
j_gene: TRBJ2-5; abundance: few; v_gene: TRBV6-2/TRBV6-3; d_gene: TRBD2; CDR3aa: CASSNQRGGAETQYF; CDR3nt: TGTGCCAGCAGTAATCAGCGGGGCGGCGCAGAGACCCAGTACTTC
j_gene: TRBJ2-3; abundance: NA; v_gene: TRBV19; d_gene: TRBD1; CDR3aa: CASSMDRPTDTQYF; CDR3nt: TGTGCCAGTAGTATGGACAGGCCCACAGATACGCAGTATTTT